The clone carrying this T cell receptor (beta chain) has more than one count but fewer than ten. What it binds is unknown. The entry originates in a study of OX40 agonist ivuxolimab in advanced cancers. Study context: Ivuxolimab is an agonistic anti-OX40 (CD134) antibody, and patients were treated with it. Patients were dosed intravenously with ivuxolimab at 0.01 to 10 mg/kg every 2 weeks. Of mixed ages from about 23 to 79 and averaging approximately 60 years, the group was roughly 83% male.

Profiling relied on immunoSEQ multiplex PCR, and the TCRdb table lists in-frame clones only, not all of them. The data show approximately 19,000 clones, about 86% seen once. Regarding the study as a whole: CD8+ T cells were the subset that, on average, had more expanded clones than CD4+.

This receptor was taken from an adult with an advanced solid tumor such as melanoma, head and neck, liver or kidney cancer. The sequencing used CD4+ or CD8+ T cells sorted from blood, collected in a trial of the OX40 agonist ivuxolimab.

The DNA of the CDR3 is TGTGCCAGTAGGGCGATGGCTAGCGGGATCTACGAGCAGTACTTC. Its protein product is CASRAMASGIYEQYF. The chain recombines TRBV19 with TRBJ2-7; 9 bases fit TRBD2. Germline V lookup: CDR1 LNHDA, CDR2 SQIVND (reference sequence). The CDR3 has 15 residues. Trimming cost V 6 bases and J 3 bases; bases outside gene matches: 9.